One and the same sample provided the 10 T cell receptor beta chains below, sequenced in a study of beta chain features in type 1 diabetes. Expressed TCRB transcripts got sequenced, as all isolated RNA was reverse transcribed. TCRdb's copy holds only in-frame clones and misses some; the assay was immunoSEQ multiplex PCR. This table has approximately 200,000 clones, over 8.5% appearing once. The sequencing input was naive CD4+ T cells from blood. The receptors derive from a woman aged 18-30 years in good health.

This clone was detected a few times. The V gene is TRBV19, the J gene TRBJ2-2; D is ambiguous. Germline loops: CDR1 LNHDA, CDR2 SQIVND (reference sequence). V lost 1 base and J lost 1, with 13 bases in between. This CDR3 comprises 17 residues. CDR3 protein: CASSIGLIVGNTGELFF. The CDR3 DNA follows: TGTGCCAGTAGTATAGGGTTAATCGTCGGGAACACCGGGGAGCTGTTTTTT.

There are a few counts of this clone. The V call is TRBV28, the J call TRBJ2-3; the match to TRBD2 covers 9 bases. Germline V CDR1 and CDR2: MDHEN, SYDVKM. This CDR3 has 19 residues. Germline trimming cut 6 bases from V and 0 bases from J; bases unmatched to any gene: 16. CDR3 in amino acids: CASRPTYRVSGSSTDTQYF. CDR3 DNA: TGTGCCAGCAGGCCTACGTACAGGGTTAGCGGGAGTAGCACAGATACGCAGTATTTT. The full variable domain, rest sourced from reference TRBV28 and TRBJ2-3, is DVKVTQSSRYLVKRTGEKVFLECVQDMDHENMFWYRQDPGLGLRLIYFSYDVKMKEKGDIPEGYSVSREKKERFSLILESASTNQTSMYLCASRPTYRVSGSSTDTQYFGPGTRLTVL.

The chain carries TRBV7-9 and TRBJ2-1; D is uncertain. Germline V lookup: CDR1 SEHNR, CDR2 FQNEAQ (reference sequence). The V gene lost 3 bases and the J gene lost 5 bases, with 11 bases spanning the gap. This CDR3 is 14 amino acids long. The CDR3 nucleotides read TGTGCCAGCAGCTTCGCTAGAACCAACAATGAGCAGTTCTTC. This translates into CASSFARTNNEQFF.

The J gene is TRBJ1-2, the V gene TRBV6-1, with D perhaps matching TRBD1 (6 bases). The CDR3 extends over 13 amino acids. Germline V gene data show CDR1 as MNHNS and CDR2 as SASEGT. Trimming took off 2 bases at V and 14 bases at J, with 18 bases between the two ends. DNA for the CDR3: TGTGCCAGCAGTGAACCCCCCCTGGGGGCTGAGACCTTC. It yields the protein CASSEPPLGAETF.

In its sample, this clone was seen a few times. The chain has TRBV5-1 and TRBJ2-5; possible D gene TRBD1, 5 bases. Germline CDR1 is SGHRS and CDR2 is YFSETQ. The germline V and J ends were trimmed by 7 bases and 2 bases, with 12 bases remaining between them. The CDR3 is 13 amino acids. Written as DNA, the CDR3 is TGCGCCAGCCGCCTGACAGCTCAAGAGACCCAGTACTTC. This sequence encodes CASRLTAQETQYF.

The chain links TRBV30 to TRBJ2-4; 7 bases map to TRBD2. With V trimmed by 7 bases and J by 2 bases, 5 bases remained unmatched. This CDR3 comprises 13 residues. Germline CDR1 is GTSNPN and CDR2 is SVGIG (reference sequence). As DNA, the CDR3 is TGTGCCTCATGGGAGGGCCCCAAAAACATTCAGTACTTC. Translated, it gives CASWEGPKNIQYF. The full variable domain, rest sourced from reference TRBV30 and TRBJ2-4, is SQTIHQWPATLVQPVGSPLSLECTVEGTSNPNLYWYRQAAGRGLQLLFYSVGIGQISSEVPQNLSASRPQDRQFILSSKKLLLSDSGFYLCASWEGPKNIQYFGAGTRLSVL.

The V call is TRBV29-1, the J call TRBJ1-2; 8 bases are a match to TRBD1. There are 13 residues in the CDR3. Trimming at V came to 6 bases and at J to 8 bases, leaving 11 bases not matched to a gene. The germline V gene encodes CDR1 SQVTM and CDR2 ANQGSEA. In DNA form, the CDR3 reads TGCAGCGTCCGAGGGCAGGGGGCGCGGGGCTACACCTTC. This encodes CSVRGQGARGYTF. The full variable domain, rest sourced from reference TRBV29-1 and TRBJ1-2, is SAVISQKPSRDICQRGTSLTIQCQVDSQVTMMFWYRQQPGQSLTLIATANQGSEATYESGFVIDKFPISRPNLTFSTLTVSNMSPEDSSIYLCSVRGQGARGYTFGSGTRLTVV.

This clone came up a few times. This chain uses TRBV21-1 with TRBJ1-4. TRBV21-1 is marked as a pseudogene. The CDR3 consists of 13 residues. In DNA form, the CDR3 reads TGTGCCAGCAGCCGAGGGTCCACTGAAAAACTGTTTTTT. Amino acid sequence: CASSRGSTEKLFF.

This clone was observed a few times. The CDR3 DNA reads TGTGCCAGCAGCTTCTCAAGGGGGCGGGAGACCCAGTACTTC. Encoded protein: CASSFSRGRETQYF. The rearrangement joins TRBV7-2 to TRBJ2-5; 7 nucleotides line up with TRBD1. Trimming cost V 3 bases and J 5 bases; bases outside gene matches: 6. CDR3 length: 14 amino acids. The V gene's germline CDR1 is SGHTA and CDR2 FQGNSA.

V usage is TRBV5-6 and J usage is TRBJ2-1, with D maybe TRBD2 (6 bases). Trimming pared 4 bases from V and 3 bases from J, leaving 14 bases between. Germline lookup yields CDR1 SGHDT and CDR2 YYEEEE. The CDR3 consists of 15 residues. The CDR3 nucleotides are TGTGCCAGCAGCCAGAGCGGGCGGCTCTACAATGAGCAGTTCTTC. This gives the protein CASSQSGRLYNEQFF.